This T cell receptor (beta chain) was captured by sequencing in a study of monozygotic twins with inflammatory bowel disease. For every TCR library, approximately 3,300 ng of total RNA was used. Making cDNA involved eight separate reactions per sample. TCRdb reprocessed the 5' RACE reads and keeps a single row for each CDR3 protein, giving no DNA. The table for this sample gives some 440,000 distinct CDR3 sequences. CDR1 is SGHNT, CDR2 YYREEE, per germline (reference sequence). The CDR3 length is 15 residues. The TCR comes from a human donor with ulcerative colitis or Crohn's disease, or a healthy co-twin of an affected twin (not recorded which). Sequenced sample: blood. The gene calls are TRBV5-4 and TRBJ2-2; TCRdb's D gene call, TRBD1, goes unchecked for lack of DNA. CDR3 residues: CASSPPPAGTGELFF. Variable domain in full (rest from reference TRBV5-4 and TRBJ2-2): ETGVTQSPTHLIKTRGQQVTLRCSSQSGHNTVSWYQQALGQGPQFIFQYYREEENGRGNFPPRFSGLQFPNYSSELNVNALELDDSALYLCASSPPPAGTGELFFGEGSRLTVL.